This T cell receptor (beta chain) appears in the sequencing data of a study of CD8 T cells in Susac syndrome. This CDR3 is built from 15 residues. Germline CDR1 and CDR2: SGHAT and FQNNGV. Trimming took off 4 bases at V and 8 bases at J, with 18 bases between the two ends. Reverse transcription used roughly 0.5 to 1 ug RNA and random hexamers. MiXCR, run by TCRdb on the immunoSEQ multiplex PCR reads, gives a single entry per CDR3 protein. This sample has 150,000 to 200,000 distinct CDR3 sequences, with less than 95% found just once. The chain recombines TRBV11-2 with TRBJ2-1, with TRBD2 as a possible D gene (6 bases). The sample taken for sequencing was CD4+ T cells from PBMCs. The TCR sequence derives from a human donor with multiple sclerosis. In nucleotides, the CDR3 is TGTGCCAGCAGCTCCTACAAGGGAACTAGCCATGAGCAGTTCTTC. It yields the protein CASSSYKGTSHEQFF.